Listed below are T cell receptor beta chains from one sample, sequenced in a study of blood T cell repertoires in COVID-19. Some clones are missing from TCRdb's copy, which holds only in-frame ones; the method was immunoSEQ multiplex PCR. Among 100,000 to 150,000 clones listed, more than 75% were seen once. The sequenced sample was peripheral blood. The receptors were sampled from a human donor in a cohort sampled during active COVID-19. Each CDR3 is given with its conserved first and last residue. The D gene is left open where the match is weak. Clone size, where shown, is once, few, many, or a class for clones that have expanded.

>.|17|TRBJ2-1|TRBV5-1|TRBD2
CASSLLAGGPSDNEQFF
TGCGCCAGCAGCTTGCTAGCGGGAGGGCCTTCGGATAATGAGCAGTTCTTC
>.|14|TRBJ2-2|TRBV3-1/TRBV3-2|.
CASSWGVNTGELFF
TGTGCCAGCAGTTGGGGGGTGAACACCGGGGAGCTGTTTTTT
>.|15|TRBJ1-1|TRBV15|TRBD1
CATSRERTGGTEAFF
TGTGCCACCAGCAGAGAACGGACAGGGGGGACTGAAGCTTTCTTT
>few|15|TRBJ2-3|TRBV28|.
CASSLLQAFTDTQYF
TGTGCCAGCAGTTTATTACAGGCGTTCACAGATACGCAGTATTTT
>.|13|TRBJ2-7|TRBV4-1|TRBD2
CASSRGGVGEQYF
TGCGCCAGCAGCCGGGGAGGGGTTGGGGAGCAGTACTTC
>.|15|TRBJ1-6|TRBV7-6|TRBD1
CASSANTGGNSPLHF
TGTGCCAGCAGCGCAAATACAGGGGGGAATTCACCCCTCCACTTT
>.|15|TRBJ2-1|TRBV5-4|TRBD1
CASSSPDRAYYEQFF
TGTGCCAGCAGCTCCCCGGACAGGGCGTACTATGAGCAGTTCTTC
>once|14|TRBJ2-1|TRBV5-4|.
CASSITAGYNEQFF
TGTGCCAGCAGCATAACTGCCGGCTACAATGAGCAGTTCTTC
>.|14|TRBJ2-7|TRBV7-9|.
CASSLTGGIYEQYF
TGTGCCAGCAGCCTGACAGGTGGCATCTACGAGCAGTACTTC
>.|17|TRBJ2-1|TRBV7-9|TRBD2
CASSLAGVASGYNEQFF
TGTGCCAGCAGCTTAGCGGGAGTGGCTAGCGGATACAATGAGCAGTTCTTC
>.|12|TRBJ2-7|TRBV14|.
CASSRLSYEQYF
TGTGCCAGCAGCCGACTAAGCTACGAGCAGTACTTC
>few|14|TRBJ2-3|TRBV6-2/TRBV6-3|.
CASSPLTYTDTQYF
TGTGCCAGCAGCCCCCTAACGTACACAGATACGCAGTATTTT
>.|18|TRBJ2-5|TRBV3-1/TRBV3-2|.
CASSQGRTISAGFGTQYF
TGTGCCAGCAGCCAAGGGCGGACTATAAGCGCGGGGTTTGGGACCCAGTACTTC
>.|14|TRBJ1-1|TRBV9|.
CASSVEWGDTEAFF
TGTGCCAGCAGCGTAGAGTGGGGGGACACTGAAGCTTTCTTT
>.|15|TRBJ2-1|TRBV27|.
CASSSPTERNNEQFF
TGTGCCAGCAGTTCCCCGACAGAAAGAAACAATGAGCAGTTCTTC
>.|14|TRBJ1-3|TRBV2|TRBD1
CASKGARSGNTIYF
TGTGCCAGCAAGGGGGCTCGCTCTGGAAACACCATATATTTT
>.|15|TRBJ2-4|TRBV27|.
CASSLTPGGKNIQYF
TGTGCCAGCAGTTTAACTCCCGGCGGCAAAAACATTCAGTACTTC
>.|12|TRBJ2-7|TRBV2|.
CASSPQNYEQYF
TGTGCCAGCAGTCCCCAGAATTACGAGCAGTACTTC
>.|16|TRBJ2-7|TRBV15|.
CATSRDWGSGRSEQYF
TGTGCCACCAGCAGAGATTGGGGTAGCGGTCGCAGTGAGCAGTACTTC
>.|14|TRBJ2-7|TRBV13|.
CASSPGRGFYEQYF
TGTGCCAGCAGCCCCGGCAGGGGTTTCTACGAGCAGTACTTC
>.|10|TRBJ2-1|TRBV20-1|.
CSARSYEQFF
TGCAGTGCTAGGTCATATGAGCAGTTCTTC
>.|17|TRBJ2-7|TRBV7-9|TRBD1
CASSLGSGTGGTYEQYF
TGTGCCAGCAGCTTAGGCTCGGGGACAGGGGGAACCTACGAGCAGTACTTC